This T cell receptor (beta chain) was identified during a study of shared clonotypes between healthy human individuals. The overall study: Aged between 18 and 49, the donors were two women and a few men.

On this clone: Antigen specificity is unknown.

The protocol was immunoSEQ multiplex PCR, while the TCRdb copy is restricted to in-frame clones and leaves out a portion. Of 2 million to 2.5 million clones in the sample, roughly 90% were seen once. The donor cohort consisted entirely of Caucasian adults residing in Nashville, Tennessee. The ends were cut back, 7 bases at V and 3 bases at J, with 13 bases in the middle. Germline V CDR1 and CDR2: SEHNR, FQNEAQ (reference sequence). The CDR3 totals 14 residues. Overall study findings and caveats: Compared with clonotypes that all four donors shared, non-shared clonotypes had lower generation probabilities. Across subsets, estimated richness was generally greater for naive than for memory populations.

This receptor was identified in a man between 18 and 35 years old in good health. Some clones in this sample may be carry-over from other donors' samples. Sequences were obtained from naive CD4+ T cells from PBMCs. Specified subset: CD45RA+ positively selected. The chain employs TRBV7-9 and TRBJ2-1, with unresolved D. Written as DNA, the CDR3 is TGTGCCAGCAACCAAGACCAGCGCTACAATGAGCAGTTCTTC. Translating gives CASNQDQRYNEQFF.